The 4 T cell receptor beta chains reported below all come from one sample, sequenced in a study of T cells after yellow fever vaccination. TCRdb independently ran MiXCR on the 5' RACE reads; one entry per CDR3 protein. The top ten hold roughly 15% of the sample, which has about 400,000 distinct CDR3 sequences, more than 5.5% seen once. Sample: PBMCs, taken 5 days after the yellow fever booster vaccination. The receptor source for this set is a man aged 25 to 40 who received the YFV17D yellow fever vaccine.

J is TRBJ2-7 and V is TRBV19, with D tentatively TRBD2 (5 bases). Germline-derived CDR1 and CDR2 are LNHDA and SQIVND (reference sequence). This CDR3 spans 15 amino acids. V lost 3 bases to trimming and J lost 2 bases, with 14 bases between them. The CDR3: CASSIERGGTYEQYF. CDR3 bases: TGTGCCAGTAGTATCGAACGGGGTGGGACCTACGAGCAGTACTTC.

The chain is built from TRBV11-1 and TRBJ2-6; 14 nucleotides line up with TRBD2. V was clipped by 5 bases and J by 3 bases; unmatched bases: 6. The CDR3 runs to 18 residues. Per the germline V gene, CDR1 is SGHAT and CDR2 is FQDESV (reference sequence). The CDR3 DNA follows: TGTGCCAGCAGCCCAGGACTAGCGGGAGGTGGTGGGGCCAACGTCCTGACTTTC. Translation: CASSPGLAGGGGANVLTF.

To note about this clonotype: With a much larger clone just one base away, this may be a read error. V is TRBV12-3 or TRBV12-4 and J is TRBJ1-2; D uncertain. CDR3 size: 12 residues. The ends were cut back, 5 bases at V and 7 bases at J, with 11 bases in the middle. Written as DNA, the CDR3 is TGTGCCAGCAGTCTCTGTAGCCTTGGCTACACCTTC. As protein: CASSLCSLGYTF.

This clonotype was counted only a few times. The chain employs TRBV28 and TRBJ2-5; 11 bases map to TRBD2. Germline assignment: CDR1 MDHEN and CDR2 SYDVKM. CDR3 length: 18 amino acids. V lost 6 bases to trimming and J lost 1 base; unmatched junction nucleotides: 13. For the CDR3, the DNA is TGTGCCAGCAGAGGACGCCTGCGACTAGCGGGAACCCAAGAGACCCAGTACTTC. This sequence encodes CASRGRLRLAGTQETQYF.